These 27 T cell receptor beta chains originate from one sample sequenced in a study of T cells after yellow fever vaccination. MiXCR, applied by TCRdb to the 5' RACE reads, yields one record per CDR3 protein. The sample carries hundreds of thousands of distinct CDR3 sequences, about 12% recorded once. The sample was CD4+ T cells sorted from PBMCs, taken 15 days after the yellow fever booster vaccination. The receptor set was obtained from a man younger than 30 who received the YFV17D yellow fever vaccine.

In this sample, this clonotype turned up many times. The J gene is TRBJ2-1, the V gene TRBV7-9; TRBD1 matches at 11 bases. The CDR3 spans 21 residues. V gave up 5 bases and J gave up 7 bases; unmatched junction bases: 25. Germline lookup yields CDR1 SEHNR and CDR2 FQNEAQ (reference sequence). The CDR3 is CASSHYQTGTGGWRGRNEQFF. The CDR3 region has the DNA TGTGCCAGCAGCCATTACCAGACCGGGACAGGGGGTTGGCGGGGGAGGAATGAGCAGTTCTTC. Full variable domain (rest looked up from reference TRBV7-9 and TRBJ2-1): DTGVSQNPRHKITKRGQNVTFRCDPISEHNRLYWYRQTLGQGPEFLTYFQNEAQLEKSRLLSDRFSAERPKGSFSTLEIQRTEQGDSAMYLCASSHYQTGTGGWRGRNEQFFGPGTRLTVL.

Of note for this clonotype: A junction boundary mismatches the germline segment, possibly from a read error. The V and J genes are TRBV20-1 and TRBJ1-6; D unclear. The CDR3 is made up of 12 amino acids. Germline lookup yields CDR1 DFQATT and CDR2 SNEGSKA (reference sequence). CDR3: CSASINNSPLHF. The CDR3 region has the DNA TGCAGTGCTAGTATAAATAATTCGCCCCTCCACTTT.

The rearrangement links TRBV20-1 to TRBJ2-3; 9 nucleotides align to TRBD2. V lost 6 bases, J lost 0 bases, and 4 bases stayed unmatched. This CDR3 region has 14 residues. Germline CDR1 and CDR2: DFQATT and SNEGSKA (reference sequence). The CDR3 loop reads CSAVLAGSTDTQYF. The CDR3 nucleotides are TGCAGTGCAGTGCTAGCGGGGAGCACAGATACGCAGTATTTT.

This clonotype was seen only a few times. The rearrangement joins TRBV5-1 to TRBJ1-6; 7 bases map to TRBD1. Germline lookup yields CDR1 SGHRS and CDR2 YFSETQ. This CDR3 region has 15 residues. J gave up 7 bases and V 3 bases, and 7 bases lay outside the gene matches. The CDR3 loop is CASSYNRGWNSPLHF. In DNA, the CDR3 is TGCGCCAGCAGCTATAACAGGGGATGGAATTCACCCCTCCACTTT.

CDR3 sequence: CASSPRVGTANEKLFF. CDR3 nucleotide sequence: TGCGCCAGCAGCCCCCGAGTGGGGACAGCTAATGAAAAACTGTTTTTT. This sequence joins TRBV4-1 and TRBJ1-4; 7 nucleotides align to TRBD1. V lost 4 bases to trimming and J lost 3 bases; unmatched junction nucleotides: 8. CDR3 length: 16 residues. The germline gives CDR1 MGHRA, CDR2 YSYEKL.

This clonotype was observed a few times. The chain has TRBV6-6 and TRBJ1-2; no firm D call. Germline values: CDR1 MNHNY, CDR2 SVGAGI (reference sequence). V was pared by 4 bases and J by 7 bases, with 13 bases between. This CDR3 contains 13 residues. The CDR3 region has the DNA TGTGCCAGCAGTTCCGCCGAGAGCTCTGGCTACACCTTC. Encoded protein: CASSSAESSGYTF.

The V gene is TRBV28, the J gene TRBJ2-5; 8 nucleotides match TRBD1. This CDR3 has 14 amino acids. The germline V gene has CDR1 MDHEN and CDR2 SYDVKM. Germline trimming cut 8 bases from V and 5 bases from J; bases unmatched to any gene: 10. CDR3 loop: CASDTAGGAETQYF. The DNA for the CDR3 is TGTGCCAGCGACACAGCAGGGGGCGCGGAGACCCAGTACTTC.

The chain joins TRBV5-4 to TRBJ2-3; perhaps TRBD1 as D (6 bases). Trimming removed 4 bases from V and 2 bases from J, with 11 bases in between. Germline CDR1 SGHNT, CDR2 YYREEE (reference sequence). CDR3 length: 14 amino acids. The CDR3 region is CASSTDRSTDTQYF. CDR3 bases: TGTGCCAGCAGCACCGACAGGTCCACAGATACGCAGTATTTT.

Here the CDR3 reads CASSLTGYNYGYTF. DNA of the CDR3: TGTGCCAGCAGCTTGACAGGATATAACTATGGCTACACCTTC. The rearrangement joins TRBV5-6 to TRBJ1-2, with D perhaps matching TRBD1 (5 bases). Germline CDR1 and CDR2: SGHDT and YYEEEE. V was cut by 1 base and J by 1 base, with 8 bases left in between. The CDR3 is 14 amino acids.

This clonotype was found a few times. This chain joins TRBV4-2 and TRBJ2-5; 7 nucleotides line up with TRBD2. This CDR3 region has 16 residues. Germline V gives CDR1 LGHNA, CDR2 YNFKEQ. Trimming removed 0 bases from V and 2 bases from J; junction bases left unmatched: 6. CDR3 DNA: TGTGCCAGCAGCCAAGATCTCCGGGGGGTGCAAGAGACCCAGTACTTC. It specifies CASSQDLRGVQETQYF.

This rearrangement joins TRBV3-1 to TRBJ2-2; D not certain. CDR3 length: 14 amino acids. Per germline, CDR1 LGHDT and CDR2 YNNKEL (reference sequence). Trimming left V 3 bases short and J 5 bases short, with 10 bases between. CDR3 residues: CASSQAGRTGELFF. The CDR3 DNA follows: TGTGCCAGCAGCCAGGCCGGAAGGACCGGGGAGCTGTTTTTT.

J is TRBJ2-3 and V is TRBV12-3 or TRBV12-4; 7 nucleotides align to TRBD2. The CDR3 has 14 residues. Trimming cost V 7 bases and J 8 bases; bases outside gene matches: 12. The CDR3 DNA sequence: TGTGCCAGCATCCTGCGGGCTAGCGGTGGTACGCAGTATTTT. Translation: CASILRASGGTQYF.

The chain joins TRBV7-9 to TRBJ2-7; 9 nucleotides line up with TRBD1. Germline assignment: CDR1 SEHNR and CDR2 FQNEAQ (reference sequence). The J segment lost 5 bases and the V segment lost 5 bases, leaving 7 bases of the junction unmatched. The CDR3 is made up of 14 amino acids. The CDR3 coding sequence is TGTGCCAGCAGCCGAAGGGACAGGGACCACGAGCAGTACTTC. Residues: CASSRRDRDHEQYF.

This clonotype came up a few times. This rearrangement joins TRBV19 to TRBJ2-7; 12 bases are a match to TRBD2. The V and J ends lost 6 bases and 1 base, in that order; junction bases with no gene match: 1. The CDR3 is 14 amino acids. In germline, CDR1 is LNHDA, CDR2 SQIVND (reference sequence). The CDR3 loop reads CASRGLAGSYEQYF. The CDR3 bases are TGTGCCAGTAGAGGACTAGCGGGATCCTACGAGCAGTACTTC.

V is TRBV7-2 and J is TRBJ1-1, with TRBD1 matching 8 bases. This CDR3 has 16 amino acids. After removal of 1 base from V and 4 bases from J, the junction contained 8 bases not matched to a gene. The germline gives CDR1 SGHTA, CDR2 FQGNSA. The CDR3 is CASSLEADRGRTEAFF. The CDR3 DNA follows: TGTGCCAGCAGCTTAGAAGCAGACAGGGGTCGCACTGAAGCTTTCTTT. Full variable domain (outside the CDR3, taken from reference TRBV7-2 and TRBJ1-1): GAGVSQSPSNKVTEKGKDVELRCDPISGHTALYWYRQSLGQGLEFLIYFQGNSAPDKSGLPSDRFSAERTGGSVSTLTIQRTQQEDSAVYLCASSLEADRGRTEAFFGQGTRLTVV.

The table lists this clonotype with a count of one. The chain recombines TRBV5-8 with TRBJ2-1, with 11 bases identical to TRBD2. Trimming removed 4 bases from V and 4 bases from J; junction bases left unmatched: 4. CDR1 SGHTS and CDR2 YDEGEE come from the germline V gene. The CDR3 runs to 15 residues. CDR3 residues: CASSGGLAVYNEQFF. CDR3 coding DNA: TGTGCCAGCAGCGGGGGACTAGCGGTGTACAATGAGCAGTTCTTC.

The chain couples TRBV6-5 to TRBJ2-5, with D unclear. Trimming removed 6 bases at V and 6 bases at J, with 14 bases between. Germline values: CDR1 MNHEY, CDR2 SVGAGI. This CDR3 is 13 amino acids long. In nucleotides, the CDR3 is TGTGCCAGCAGAGAGATTTGGAAGAAGACCCAGTACTTC. Encoded protein: CASREIWKKTQYF.

The CDR3 reads CAIRVSGTGGEYEQYF. CDR3 nucleotide sequence: TGTGCCATCAGAGTCTCCGGGACAGGGGGCGAGTACGAGCAGTACTTC. The chain is built from TRBV10-3 and TRBJ2-7, with 12 bases matching TRBD1. The CDR3 runs to 16 residues. Trimming at V came to 6 bases and at J to 4 bases, leaving 10 bases not matched to a gene. From germline, CDR1 is ENHRY and CDR2 SYGVKD.

Only a few counts were recorded for this clonotype. The chain recombines TRBV6-2 or TRBV6-3 with TRBJ2-1; 9 nucleotides agree with TRBD2. Germline CDR1 is MNHEY and CDR2 is SVGEGT. V shed 5 bases and J 7 bases; nucleotides not matched to a gene: 9. The CDR3 consists of 15 residues. The CDR3 DNA reads TGTGCCAGCAGTCGCGGGGGGGCCAAGTCGAATGAGCAGTTCTTC. Its translation: CASSRGGAKSNEQFF.

This clonotype was picked up many times. The V gene is TRBV7-2, the J gene TRBJ2-1; D may match TRBD1 or TRBD2 (5 bases each). V lost 3 bases to trimming and J lost 14 bases, with 14 bases between them. Germline CDR1 is SGHTA and CDR2 is FQGNSA. The CDR3 runs 12 residues. DNA of the CDR3: TGTGCCAGCAGCTTTTATGGGGACGGGGAGTTCTTC. Translation: CASSFYGDGEFF.

This clonotype came up a few times. The gene calls are TRBV6-1 and TRBJ1-1; possible D gene TRBD1, 5 bases. The CDR3 spans 11 residues. Trimming pared 3 bases from V and 11 bases from J, leaving 10 bases between. Germline-derived CDR1 and CDR2 are MNHNS and SASEGT. As DNA, the CDR3 is TGTGCCAGCAGTGAGCTAAGGGGTGCTTTCTTT. Amino acid sequence: CASSELRGAFF.

The V and J genes are TRBV7-9 and TRBJ2-2; D unresolved. Between the trimmed V and J ends, which lost 1 base and 0 bases, there was a span of 6 bases. The germline V gene has CDR1 SEHNR and CDR2 FQNEAQ (reference sequence). The CDR3 consists of 15 residues. DNA for the CDR3: TGTGCCAGCAGCTTAGACGGAACGAACACCGGGGAGCTGTTTTTT. It codes for CASSLDGTNTGELFF.

In this sample, this clonotype turned up many times. The chain carries TRBV7-9 and TRBJ2-2; D is unresolved. There are 14 residues in the CDR3. V was trimmed by 5 bases and J by 4 bases, leaving 11 bases between them. CDR1 is SEHNR, CDR2 FQNEAQ, per germline (reference sequence). Written as DNA, the CDR3 is TGTGCCAGCAGCCTACATCTTAGCACCGGGGAGCTGTTTTTT. The encoded protein is CASSLHLSTGELFF. Full variable domain (rest looked up from reference TRBV7-9 and TRBJ2-2): DTGVSQNPRHKITKRGQNVTFRCDPISEHNRLYWYRQTLGQGPEFLTYFQNEAQLEKSRLLSDRFSAERPKGSFSTLEIQRTEQGDSAMYLCASSLHLSTGELFFGEGSRLTVL.

This clonotype was picked up a small number of times. The junction departs from germline at one end; a sequencing error may be responsible. The chain combines TRBV12-3 or TRBV12-4 with TRBJ2-7; the match to TRBD2 covers 8 bases. There are 14 residues in the CDR3. CDR3 sequence (DNA): TGTGCCAGCAGCTTAGCGGGGTCGTTCTACGAGCAGTACTTC. It specifies CASSLAGSFYEQYF.

There are a few counts of this clonotype. The V call is TRBV5-5, the J call TRBJ1-4; D gene unclear. Germline loops: CDR1 SGHKS, CDR2 YYEKEE (reference sequence). The ends were cut back, 2 bases at V and 8 bases at J, with 13 bases in the middle. The CDR3 extends over 14 amino acids. The CDR3 sequence is CASSLRYLGEKLFF. DNA for the CDR3: TGTGCCAGCAGCTTACGGTACCTGGGGGAAAAACTGTTTTTT.

Here the CDR3 reads CSAETGPPQGAQYF. CDR3 sequence (DNA): TGCAGTGCTGAAACAGGGCCCCCCCAAGGGGCCCAGTACTTC. This chain joins TRBV20-1 and TRBJ2-5, with a tentative D call TRBD1 (6 bases). Germline lookup yields CDR1 DFQATT and CDR2 SNEGSKA (reference sequence). Trimming left V 5 bases short and J 9 bases short, with 22 bases between. The CDR3 runs to 14 residues.

This clonotype was recorded at least ten times. The chain joins TRBV6-5 to TRBJ1-1, with D possibly matching TRBD1 (6 bases). This CDR3 is built from 14 residues. V lost 6 bases, J lost 7 bases, and 18 bases lay in between. The V gene's germline CDR1 is MNHEY and CDR2 SVGAGI. The DNA for the CDR3 is TGTGCCAGCAGACACAGGGTAGAGGAGGGTGAAGCTTTCTTT. This sequence encodes CASRHRVEEGEAFF.